This TCR beta chain originates from a study of T cells in Graves' hyperthyroidism and ophthalmopathy. The sample holds many counts of this clonotype. Amplified regions were TCR beta CDR3 sequences from RNA transcripts. When the TCR CDR3 underwent first-round RT-PCR, the HTBI primer set was used. TCRdb independently ran MiXCR on the multiplex PCR reads; one entry per CDR3 protein. This table has about 400,000 distinct CDR3 sequences, about 14% appearing once. V was pared by 2 bases and J by 5 bases, with 8 bases of the junction left unmatched. The CDR3 has 16 residues. Per the germline V gene, CDR1 is SGHTS and CDR2 is YDEGEE.

This TCR came from a man aged 50-59 years with Graves' ophthalmopathy. This chain joins TRBV5-8 and TRBJ2-1; TRBD2 aligns across 9 bases. Sequencing input: blood. The DNA of the CDR3 is TGTGCCAGCAGCTTATGGCCGACTAGCGGCAACAATGAGCAGTTCTTC. Amino acids: CASSLWPTSGNNEQFF.